This T cell receptor (beta chain) was observed in a study of T cell responses to AZD1222 COVID-19 vaccine. Study results and limitations: Repertoire collection took place solely once the T cell response had peaked. White British people made up most donors, females outnumbered males, and clonal diversity was possibly underestimated. CD4 TCRs covered the whole spike, strongest at regions 160-218 and 743-854.

Comment on this clone: Its antigen is as yet unknown.

CDR1 is SGDLS and CDR2 is YYNGEE in the germline V gene. Trimming pared 0 bases from V and 3 bases from J, leaving 2 bases between. The CDR3 length is 12 residues. Repertoires were generated with immunoSEQ multiplex PCR, while TCRdb's copy carries only in-frame clones and drops some. The repertoire includes under 150,000 clones, around 90% of them detected once, and approximately 6% sits in the top ten. Pooled together were second doses at about 4 or about 12 weeks. This chain uses TRBV9 with TRBJ2-3; D gene ambiguous. Sequences were derived from peripheral blood, sampled 28 days after the second AZD1222 dose. The sequence derives from an adult who received the AZD1222 COVID-19 vaccine. CDR3 amino acids: CASSVGTDTQYF. For the CDR3, the DNA is TGTGCCAGCAGCGTAGGGACAGATACGCAGTATTTT.